This entry describes one T cell receptor beta chain. Antigen unknown. The data were taken from a study of resident and recirculating memory T cells in vitiligo. Study-wide context: Samples were epidermis from two lesional and two nonlesional sites, plus PBMCs. Study results and limitations: Non-conserved TCRs across sites and patients suggested distinct clones per lesion. No single dominant TCR clone appeared; lesion clonality varied.

Patients had to be free of confetti depigmentation, indicating active vitiligo. CDR3 length: 12 amino acids. The V and J ends lost 5 bases and 3 bases respectively, with 7 bases between them. Germline loops: CDR1 SGHNT, CDR2 YYREEE (reference sequence). Profiling relied on immunoSEQ multiplex PCR, and the TCRdb table lists in-frame clones only, not all of them. Of around 70,000 clones listed, approximately 89% are singletons. The sequence was collected from a male donor with vitiligo. The sample consisted of blood. V usage is TRBV5-4 and J usage is TRBJ2-3; unclear D gene. CDR3 nucleotide sequence: TGTGCCAGCAGTAAATCGACAGATACGCAGTATTTT. It encodes CASSKSTDTQYF.